Presented here are 24 T cell receptor beta chains from one specimen sequenced in a study of T cells after posttransplantation cyclophosphamide. Sequencing was performed with immunoSEQ multiplex PCR; in TCRdb, only in-frame clones are kept and a portion is missing. The table lists 7,500 to 8,000 clones, with no singletons. A marrow graft followed busulfan-fludarabine conditioning, with cyclophosphamide on days +3 and +4. The sequenced sample was PBMCs, obtained after allogeneic stem cell transplant with posttransplant cyclophosphamide. The origin of the receptors is a young adult male patient who received an allogeneic stem cell transplant from an unrelated donor, was CMV-positive, and had acute and chronic GVHD. Some T cells may be supplied by the graft donor.

This clone was recorded many times. This chain links TRBV5-4 with TRBJ2-2; D not resolved. CDR1 and CDR2 (germline): SGHNT, YYREEE (reference sequence). There are 15 residues in the CDR3. Trimming cost V 2 bases and J 4 bases, with 12 bases left between them. CDR3 DNA: TGTGCCAGCAGCTTTGACCAACGGGTCACCGGGGAGCTGTTTTTT. Its translation is CASSFDQRVTGELFF.

This clone was detected many times. The DNA of the CDR3 is TGTGCCAGCAGCTTGCGGGGGGCAAGCCAATCATACGAGCAGTACGTC. Translated: CASSLRGASQSYEQYV. This chain joins TRBV5-5 and TRBJ2-7; D may be TRBD2 (7 bases). V was cut by 1 base and J by 4 bases, with 18 bases left in between. This CDR3 contains 16 residues. Per germline, CDR1 SGHKS and CDR2 YYEKEE (reference sequence).

This clone has ten or more counts. The chain couples TRBV13 to TRBJ1-1, with a weak D call TRBD1 (5 bases). CDR3 size: 12 residues. V lost 3 bases and J lost 11, with 13 bases in between. The germline V gene has CDR1 PRHDT and CDR2 FYEKMQ (reference sequence). CDR3 nucleotide sequence: TGTGCCAGCAGCTTGGATGGGGAGGGGGCTTTCTTT. Translated, it gives CASSLDGEGAFF.

This clone occurred many times. The genes are TRBV5-1 and TRBJ1-3; a weak D match, TRBD1 (5 bases). The CDR3 is made up of 16 amino acids. V lost 0 bases and J 0 bases, leaving 10 bases between the germline ends. Per germline, CDR1 SGHRS and CDR2 YFSETQ. CDR3 sequence: CASSLGQGDSGNTIYF. CDR3 nucleotide sequence: TGCGCCAGCAGCTTGGGTCAGGGCGACTCTGGAAACACCATATATTTT.

This clone was detected many times. The chain recombines TRBV18 with TRBJ2-1, with D maybe TRBD1 (5 bases). V was cut by 2 bases and J by 9 bases, with 11 bases left in between. CDR1 is KGHSH and CDR2 is LQKENI in the germline V gene. The CDR3 runs 13 residues. The CDR3 loop is CASSPGALVEQFF. CDR3 sequence (DNA): TGTGCCAGCTCACCAGGGGCGCTGGTTGAGCAGTTCTTC.

This clone came up many times. The chain uses TRBV10-1 and TRBJ1-4, with a possible D match to TRBD1 (5 bases). Trimming cost V 10 bases and J 5 bases, with 14 bases left between them. Per germline, CDR1 WNHNN and CDR2 SYGVQD (reference sequence). This CDR3 is built from 13 residues. This CDR3 reads CATAAGLNEKLFF. Written as DNA, the CDR3 is TGCGCCACCGCGGCAGGGCTGAATGAAAAACTGTTTTTT.

This clone is medium-sized in the sample. This rearrangement joins TRBV5-6 to TRBJ2-1, with TRBD2 matching 9 bases. CDR1 and CDR2 from the germline V gene are SGHDT and YYEEEE. The CDR3 contains 15 residues. V lost 3 bases to trimming and J lost 5 bases; unmatched junction nucleotides: 6. CDR3 nucleotides: TGTGCCAGCAGCTACGCGGGGGGGCTTAACAATGAGCAGTTCTTC. This translates into CASSYAGGLNNEQFF. Drawing the rest from reference TRBV5-6 and TRBJ2-1, the complete variable domain is DAGVTQSPTHLIKTRGQQVTLRCSPKSGHDTVSWYQQALGQGPQFIFQYYEEEERQRGNFPDRFSGHQFPNYSSELNVNALLLGDSALYLCASSYAGGLNNEQFFGPGTRLTVL.

The chain links TRBV28 to TRBJ1-5; 8 bases are a match to TRBD1. The V gene's germline CDR1 is MDHEN and CDR2 SYDVKM. The CDR3 is made up of 14 amino acids. After removal of 7 bases from V and 10 bases from J, the junction contained 12 bases not matched to a gene. The chain's CDR3 is CASTRQGRWEPQHF. CDR3 nucleotide sequence: TGTGCCAGCACCCGACAGGGGAGGTGGGAACCCCAGCATTTT.

This clone was detected many times. Here the CDR3 DNA reads TGTGCCAGCAGTGAATCCCCGGACAGATACGAGCAGTACTTC. It codes for CASSESPDRYEQYF. This chain links TRBV25-1 with TRBJ2-7; weak D call: TRBD1 (6 bases). V lost 1 base, J lost 4 bases, and 11 bases lay in between. Per germline, CDR1 MGHDK and CDR2 SYGVNS. This CDR3 is 14 amino acids long.

This clone occurred many times. The J gene is TRBJ2-7, the V gene TRBV11-2; D remains ambiguous. The CDR3 is 14 residues long. Trimming removed 5 bases at V and 3 bases at J, with 14 bases between. CDR1 and CDR2 (germline): SGHAT, FQNNGV. CDR3 bases: TGTGCCAGCAGCCTAAGTGACTCCTACTACGAGCAGTACTTC. As protein: CASSLSDSYYEQYF.

This clone was detected ten times or more. The rearrangement links TRBV5-1 to TRBJ1-5; 7 bases are a match to TRBD1. Per the germline V gene, CDR1 is SGHRS and CDR2 is YFSETQ. The CDR3 loop spans 19 amino acids. Trimming removed 0 bases from V and 0 bases from J; junction bases left unmatched: 12. CDR3 amino acids: CASSLGVPTGPYSNQPQHF. CDR3 coding DNA: TGCGCCAGCAGCTTGGGGGTCCCGACAGGGCCCTATAGCAATCAGCCCCAGCATTTT.

This clone counts as medium-sized. This chain connects TRBV19 to TRBJ2-1; D perhaps matches TRBD1 (5 bases). This CDR3 spans 15 amino acids. Germline assignment: CDR1 LNHDA and CDR2 SQIVND (reference sequence). V gave up 6 bases and J gave up 0 bases, with 12 bases separating them. The CDR3 spells CASRMTDRSYNEQFF. The CDR3 nucleotides read TGTGCCAGTAGGATGACAGACCGCTCCTACAATGAGCAGTTCTTC.

By sample share, this clone is medium-sized. V gene TRBV11-3 combines with J gene TRBJ2-3; the D gene is possibly TRBD2 (6 bases). Germline lookup yields CDR1 SGHNT and CDR2 YENEEA. Trimming left V 5 bases short and J 0 bases short, with 21 bases between. The CDR3 consists of 18 residues. The CDR3 DNA reads as TGTGCCAGCAGCCCCGGGACTGCGATACTACCTAGCACAGATACGCAGTATTTT. This sequence encodes CASSPGTAILPSTDTQYF.

In its sample, this clone was seen many times. The rearrangement uses TRBV10-3 and TRBJ2-7; 8 bases are shared with TRBD2. The V and J ends lost 9 bases and 1 base, in that order; junction bases with no gene match: 8. CDR1 and CDR2 from the germline V gene are ENHRY and SYGVKD. CDR3 size: 14 residues. CDR3 coding DNA: TGTGCCATTGTGACGGGGGGGTTTTCCTACGAGCAGTACGTC. Protein sequence: CAIVTGGFSYEQYV.

This clone was detected many times. The gene calls are TRBV18 and TRBJ1-1; D is possibly TRBD1 (5 bases). This CDR3 is built from 13 residues. Germline values: CDR1 KGHSH, CDR2 LQKENI. V lost 5 bases, J lost 5 bases, and 12 bases lay in between. The CDR3 sequence is CASSVQVGTEAFF. In DNA form, the CDR3 reads TGTGCCAGCTCAGTACAGGTGGGGACTGAAGCTTTCTTT.

This clone was seen more than once but under ten times. The genes are TRBV11-3 and TRBJ1-1, with D possibly matching TRBD1 (5 bases). Between the trimmed V and J ends, which lost 5 bases and 5 bases, there was a span of 18 bases. This CDR3 is 15 amino acids long. Germline-derived CDR1 and CDR2 are SGHNT and YENEEA. CDR3 residues: CASSKGWGERTEAFF. The CDR3, as DNA: TGTGCCAGCAGCAAGGGGTGGGGGGAGAGGACTGAAGCTTTCTTT.

This clone was picked up many times. The same CDR3 can be traced to other DNA sequences in this sample. The chain has TRBV5-1 and TRBJ2-5, with D unresolved. This CDR3 is 13 amino acids long. Germline CDR1 SGHRS, CDR2 YFSETQ. V was shortened by 0 bases and J by 2 bases, with 5 bases between the two germline ends. The CDR3 is CASSLANQETQYF. The CDR3 coding sequence is TGCGCCAGCAGCTTGGCAAATCAAGAGACCCAGTACTTC.

At least ten counts were recorded for this clone. The V gene is TRBV27, the J gene TRBJ2-1, with D perhaps matching TRBD1 (5 bases). In germline, CDR1 is MNHEY, CDR2 SMNVEV (reference sequence). CDR3 length: 16 amino acids. Trimming shortened V by 8 bases and J by 2 bases, and 19 bases separated the two germline ends. CDR3 DNA sequence: TGTGCCAGCTCCCAAAGGACAAGGTGGGCCTACAATGAGCAGTTCTTC. It encodes CASSQRTRWAYNEQFF.

Ten or more counts support this clone. The CDR3 spells CATSRDPQRNTEAFF. DNA for the CDR3: TGTGCCACCAGCAGAGATCCACAGAGGAACACTGAAGCTTTCTTT. The chain is built from TRBV15 and TRBJ1-1; the D is unclear. The CDR3 extends over 15 amino acids. CDR1 and CDR2 (germline): LNHNV, YYDKDF (reference sequence). Trimming took 0 bases from V and 1 from J, leaving 9 bases between them.

This clone came up many times. This sequence joins TRBV19 and TRBJ2-3; 9 bases align to TRBD2. CDR1 and CDR2 (germline): LNHDA, SQIVND (reference sequence). The CDR3 length is 15 residues. V trimming: 1 base; J trimming: 4 bases; junction bases outside the gene matches: 3. In DNA, the CDR3 is TGTGCCAGTAGTATAGCTAGCGGGGCCCCAGATACGCAGTATTTT. It encodes CASSIASGAPDTQYF.

This clone was picked up many times. V usage is TRBV5-4 and J usage is TRBJ1-1; the D gene is possibly TRBD1 (5 bases). Trimming cost V 5 bases and J 8 bases, with 19 bases left between them. Germline values: CDR1 SGHNT, CDR2 YYREEE (reference sequence). The CDR3 consists of 14 residues. For the CDR3, the DNA is TGTGCCAGCAGTCGCCGGGGACTGGAGATCGAAGCTTTCTTT. As protein: CASSRRGLEIEAFF. The full variable domain, its missing parts supplied by reference TRBV5-4 and TRBJ1-1, is ETGVTQSPTHLIKTRGQQVTLRCSSQSGHNTVSWYQQALGQGPQFIFQYYREEENGRGNFPPRFSGLQFPNYSSELNVNALELDDSALYLCASSRRGLEIEAFFGQGTRLTVV.

The sample holds many counts of this clone. The J gene is TRBJ2-7, the V gene TRBV11-3, with a tentative D call TRBD1 (5 bases). V was shortened by 6 bases and J by 4 bases, with 19 bases between the two germline ends. The CDR3 is made up of 15 amino acids. CDR1 and CDR2 from the germline V gene are SGHNT and YENEEA. In nucleotides, the CDR3 is TGTGCCAGCAGTTATAGATCAGGGCAGTGGTACGAGCAGTACGTC. This translates into CASSYRSGQWYEQYV.

This clone was counted between two and nine times. This chain's CDR3 is CASSPGTLTQYF. CDR3 DNA sequence: TGTGCCAGCAGCCCCGGGACACTGACCCAGTACTTC. The genes are TRBV9 and TRBJ2-5; D possibly corresponds to TRBD1 (6 bases). Germline-derived CDR1 and CDR2 are SGDLS and YYNGEE. The length of the CDR3 is 12 residues. V was pared by 4 bases and J by 7 bases, with 11 bases between.

This clone was seen ten or more times. V is TRBV6-6 and J is TRBJ2-5; 7 bases are shared with TRBD2. The V segment lost 0 bases and the J segment 5 bases; nucleotides outside the gene matches: 6. CDR1 is MNHNY, CDR2 SVGAGI, per germline (reference sequence). There are 15 residues in the CDR3. This CDR3 is CASSYSGGMKETQYF. For the CDR3, the DNA is TGTGCCAGCAGTTACTCGGGAGGGATGAAGGAGACCCAGTACTTC.